This passage covers 17 T cell receptor beta chains from one sample sequenced in a study of technical replicates of blood from a handful of donors. Using immunoSEQ multiplex PCR, the repertoire was profiled, and TCRdb retains in-frame clones only, with some absent. This sample has 65,000 to 70,000 clones, with approximately 88% found just once. Specimen: PBMCs. Receptors originate from a human donor in good health. Some clones in this sample may be carry-over from other donors' samples.

The J gene is TRBJ2-1, the V gene TRBV7-2; possible D gene TRBD2, 5 bases. Germline V lookup: CDR1 SGHTA, CDR2 FQGNSA. The V end was cut by 5 bases, the J end by 0 bases, with 17 bases between. This CDR3 has 17 residues. The CDR3 DNA is TGTGCCAGCAGCCCGTTTAGGGCGGGTAGCTCCTACAATGAGCAGTTCTTC. Residues: CASSPFRAGSSYNEQFF.

The gene calls are TRBV7-9 and TRBJ1-4; 9 bases line up with TRBD1. Germline lookup yields CDR1 SEHNR and CDR2 FQNEAQ (reference sequence). This CDR3 is built from 15 residues. The junction had 13 bases not matched to a gene; V was cut back by 5 bases and J by 12 bases. CDR3 sequence reads: CASSPGQGLGLELFF. The DNA for the CDR3 is TGTGCCAGCAGCCCGGGACAGGGCTTGGGGTTGGAACTGTTTTTT.

CDR3 protein: CSVETGGNTIYF. CDR3 sequence (DNA): TGCAGCGTTGAAACAGGTGGAAACACCATATATTTT. This chain links TRBV29-1 with TRBJ1-3; TRBD1 is a possible D gene (5 bases). The CDR3 spans 12 residues. The germline V and J ends were trimmed by 2 bases and 3 bases, with 5 bases remaining between them. Germline CDR1 is SQVTM and CDR2 is ANQGSEA.

The chain uses TRBV7-9 and TRBJ1-3; tentatively, D is TRBD1 (5 bases). Germline CDR1 is SEHNR and CDR2 is FQNEAQ (reference sequence). V dropped 2 bases and J dropped 0 bases, with 8 bases sitting between them. The CDR3 spans 15 residues. The CDR3 bases are TGTGCCAGCAGCTTAATTCAGGGCTCTGGAAACACCATATATTTT. The encoded protein is CASSLIQGSGNTIYF.

V and J are TRBV11-2 and TRBJ1-1; TRBD1 aligns across 11 bases. The CDR3 is 15 amino acids. From germline, CDR1 is SGHAT and CDR2 FQNNGV. V dropped 4 bases and J dropped 3; count of bases not matched to a gene: 4. The CDR3, as DNA: TGTGCCAGCAGCTCGGGACAGGGGGGATACACTGAAGCTTTCTTT. It yields the protein CASSSGQGGYTEAFF.

This chain links TRBV2 with TRBJ2-3, with 8 bases lining up with TRBD2. This CDR3 region has 18 residues. From germline, CDR1 is SNHLY and CDR2 FYNNEI. Losses at the gene ends were 4 bases for V and 4 bases for J; bases not matched to a gene: 16. The CDR3 protein is CASSGNPIGGAGADTQYF. CDR3 coding DNA: TGTGCCAGCAGTGGCAATCCGATCGGGGGGGCCGGTGCAGATACGCAGTATTTT.

The chain carries TRBV10-3 and TRBJ2-7; a weak D match, TRBD1 (5 bases). The CDR3 length is 14 residues. V was pared by 6 bases and J by 0 bases, with 12 bases between. Germline CDR1 ENHRY, CDR2 SYGVKD. Here the CDR3 DNA reads TGTGCCATCAGAGACCAGGGAAGCTCCTACGAGCAGTACTTC. Protein product: CAIRDQGSSYEQYF.

The CDR3 region has the DNA TGCGCCAGCACCCAGAATTTAGGACAAGCCTACGAGCAGTACTTC. Translation: CASTQNLGQAYEQYF. The rearrangement joins TRBV5-1 to TRBJ2-7, with a tentative D call TRBD1 (5 bases). V was clipped by 6 bases and J by 2 bases, with 18 bases between them. The CDR3 is 15 residues long. Germline CDR1 and CDR2: SGHRS and YFSETQ.

The chain uses TRBV7-9 and TRBJ2-3; weak D call: TRBD1 (5 bases). Germline V gene data show CDR1 as SEHNR and CDR2 as FQNEAQ (reference sequence). Trimming removed 5 bases at V and 1 base at J, with 10 bases between. This CDR3 is 14 amino acids long. As DNA, the CDR3 is TGTGCCAGCAGCCCCAGGGCGGGCACAGATACGCAGTATTTT. Translating it yields CASSPRAGTDTQYF.

This clone came up once. This rearrangement joins TRBV10-3 to TRBJ2-7; 10 nucleotides align to TRBD1. The CDR3 spans 13 residues. CDR1 is ENHRY, CDR2 SYGVKD, per germline. After removal of 6 bases from V and 7 bases from J, the junction contained 6 bases not matched to a gene. Here the CDR3 reads CAISRQGAEEQYF. CDR3 DNA: TGTGCCATCAGCCGACAGGGGGCGGAGGAGCAGTACTTC.

The chain employs TRBV9 and TRBJ1-2; 12 bases fit TRBD1. CDR1 is SGDLS, CDR2 YYNGEE, per germline. The CDR3 has 16 amino acids. V was pared by 3 bases and J by 6 bases, with 9 bases of the junction left unmatched. CDR3 sequence (DNA): TGTGCCAGCAGCGGGGGGGGACAGGGGGCGACTCATGGCTACACCTTC. This translates into CASSGGGQGATHGYTF.

This clone was detected once. This chain joins TRBV4-3 and TRBJ1-2, with TRBD1 matching 8 bases. The CDR3 runs 15 residues. The V gene's germline CDR1 is LGHNA and CDR2 YSLEER. J gave up 1 base and V 3 bases, and 4 bases lay outside the gene matches. The CDR3 is CASSQDRVLNYGYTF. CDR3 nucleotides: TGCGCCAGCAGCCAGGACAGGGTTCTTAACTATGGCTACACCTTC.

The rearrangement joins TRBV2 to TRBJ1-2; 7 bases match TRBD1. This CDR3 has 14 residues. CDR1 and CDR2 from the germline V gene are SNHLY and FYNNEI. V shed 5 bases and J 4 bases; nucleotides not matched to a gene: 7. CDR3 in DNA: TGTGCCAGCAGTACACAGGGGCCCCTCTATGGCTACACCTTC. Translated, it gives CASSTQGPLYGYTF.

The rearrangement uses TRBV5-8 and TRBJ1-1; D call uncertain. Germline CDR1 SGHTS, CDR2 YDEGEE. The CDR3 is 14 amino acids. V was trimmed by 0 bases and J by 0 bases, leaving 6 bases between them. CDR3 protein: CASSLVWLNTEAFF. The CDR3 DNA sequence: TGTGCCAGCAGCTTGGTCTGGCTGAACACTGAAGCTTTCTTT.

The chain is built from TRBV15 and TRBJ1-3; 9 positions agree with TRBD1. CDR3 length: 15 residues. The germline gives CDR1 LNHNV, CDR2 YYDKDF (reference sequence). Trimming at V came to 7 bases and at J to 7 bases, leaving 11 bases not matched to a gene. CDR3 region: CATNPARTGVNTIYF. The CDR3 DNA sequence: TGTGCCACCAACCCCGCCCGGACAGGGGTGAACACCATATATTTT.

The chain uses TRBV9 and TRBJ1-2; D unclear. The germline CDR1 and CDR2 sequences are SGDLS and YYNGEE. The V gene lost 4 bases and the J gene lost 7 bases, with 23 bases spanning the gap. The CDR3 sequence is 16 residues long. DNA of the CDR3: TGTGCCAGCAGCCCCCGGGGTCCTTCTGAGTTCGCTGGCTACACCTTC. This codes for CASSPRGPSEFAGYTF.

This chain connects TRBV6-1 to TRBJ1-1, with TRBD1 as a possible D gene (5 bases). Germline V gene data show CDR1 as MNHNS and CDR2 as SASEGT. V lost 2 bases to trimming and J lost 6 bases, with 13 bases between them. The CDR3 consists of 14 residues. In nucleotides, the CDR3 is TGTGCCAGCAGTGAAAAAAGCAGGGCTGCTGAAGCTTTCTTT. This encodes CASSEKSRAAEAFF.